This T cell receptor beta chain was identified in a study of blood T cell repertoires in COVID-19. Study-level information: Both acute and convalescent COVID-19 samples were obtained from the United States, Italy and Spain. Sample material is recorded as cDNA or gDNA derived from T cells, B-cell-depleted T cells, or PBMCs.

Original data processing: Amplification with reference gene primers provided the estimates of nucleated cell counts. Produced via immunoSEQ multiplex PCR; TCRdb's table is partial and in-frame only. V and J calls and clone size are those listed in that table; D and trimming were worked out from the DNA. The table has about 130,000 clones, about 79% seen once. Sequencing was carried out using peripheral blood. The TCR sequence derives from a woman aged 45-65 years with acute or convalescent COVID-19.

The CDR3 DNA reads TGTGCCTGGAGTGTCAACTCTGGAAACACCATATATTTT. Translation: CAWSVNSGNTIYF. The chain couples TRBV30 to TRBJ1-3; D ambiguous. Germline V CDR1 and CDR2: GTSNPN, SVGIG (reference sequence). CDR3 size: 13 residues. The V gene lost 0 bases and the J gene lost 0 bases, with 3 bases spanning the gap.